This TCR beta chain emerged from a study of shared clonotypes between healthy human individuals. The authors split each subset's genomic DNA evenly across several immunoSEQ plates. Clones were read by immunoSEQ multiplex PCR, and TCRdb kept only the in-frame ones, dropping some. The sample lists millions of clones, approximately 95% occurring once. For this clone: As yet, its antigen is unknown.

General study results and limits: The generation probabilities recorded for non-shared clonotypes fell below those of clonotypes shared by all four donors. Larger estimated richness was generally seen in naive subsets than in memory subsets. It was expected that sequencing depth would affect clonotype sharing among donors.

CDR1 is SGHTA, CDR2 FQGNSA, per germline. The CDR3 runs 15 residues. V was cut by 1 base and J by 0 bases, with 10 bases left in between. J is TRBJ2-7 and V is TRBV7-2; no firm D call. This receptor was obtained from a man between 18 and 29 years old in good health. Sequencing input: naive CD4+ T cells sorted from blood. Subset defined: CD45RA+ positively selected. The CDR3 loop is CASSLVLTSSYEQYF. The CDR3 DNA reads as TGTGCCAGCAGCTTAGTCCTAACGAGCTCCTACGAGCAGTACTTC.